This T cell receptor beta chain derives from a study of identical twins. CDR1 is SGHAT and CDR2 is FQNNGV in the germline V gene. The CDR3 has 16 amino acids. V gave up 1 base and J gave up 10 bases; unmatched junction bases: 12. This clonotype was observed many times. The antigen is undetermined. From the 5' RACE reads, TCRdb called clonotypes with MiXCR, one entry per CDR3 protein. The data contain 200,000 to 300,000 distinct CDR3 sequences, about 10% of them singletons. The study, taken as a whole, reports: Twin-shared out-of-frame alpha sequences showed excess low generation probability. The study based its conclusions on cross-sectional statistical analysis and did not follow the same donors.

This clonotype originated in a man in his forties or fifties in good health. Material: memory T cells sorted from blood. The chain is built from TRBV11-2 and TRBJ2-1; 8 bases are a match to TRBD2. In DNA, the CDR3 is TGTGCCAGCAGCTTAGGTGGGACTAGTGGGGGGCTCGAGCAGTTCTTC. Translating gives CASSLGGTSGGLEQFF.